One and the same sample provided the 5 T cell receptor beta chains below, sequenced in a study of T-cell memory formation after mild COVID-19. TCRdb fed the 5' RACE reads into MiXCR, producing one record per CDR3 protein. The data show around 440,000 distinct CDR3 sequences, approximately 18% seen once. Sequencing was performed on PBMCs or a T cell subset sorted from them (not recorded which). These receptors originate from an adult woman who had mild COVID-19 (a few samples of this study predate the infection). Cell type and time point are not known.

The gene calls are TRBV12-3 or TRBV12-4 and TRBJ1-4; TRBD1 matches at 8 bases. The V and J ends lost 5 bases and 8 bases, in that order; junction bases with no gene match: 10. The CDR3 is made up of 15 amino acids. The CDR3 DNA reads as TGTGCCAGCAGTCTGACCAGGGGGCAGGGGGAAAAACTGTTTTTT. Its translation: CASSLTRGQGEKLFF.

V usage is TRBV15 and J usage is TRBJ2-1, with D tentatively TRBD2 (6 bases). The ends were cut back, 1 base at V and 8 bases at J, with 9 bases in the middle. Germline CDR1 reads LNHNV; CDR2 reads YYDKDF (reference sequence). The CDR3 is 13 residues long. The CDR3, as DNA: TGTGCCACCAGCAGAGGACTAGTCTATGAGCAGTTCTTC. It codes for CATSRGLVYEQFF.

This clonotype was detected a few times. The chain combines TRBV5-1 with TRBJ2-1, with D tentatively TRBD2 (6 bases). The germline CDR1 and CDR2 sequences are SGHRS and YFSETQ. The CDR3 covers 16 residues. V lost 2 bases to trimming and J lost 2 bases, with 14 bases between them. The CDR3 nucleotides read TGCGCCAGCAGCTTTCGGGTGGGAGGCCCCTACAATGAGCAGTTCTTC. It specifies CASSFRVGGPYNEQFF.

This clonotype was found a few times. The chain couples TRBV2 to TRBJ2-7; possible D gene TRBD1, 6 bases. The V and J ends lost 0 bases and 3 bases respectively, with 12 bases between them. This CDR3 contains 15 residues. Germline loops: CDR1 SNHLY, CDR2 FYNNEI. CDR3 amino acids: CASSEAWDTNYEQYF. DNA for the CDR3: TGTGCCAGCAGTGAAGCTTGGGACACGAACTACGAGCAGTACTTC.

The V gene is TRBV7-8, the J gene TRBJ1-1; D may be TRBD1 (6 bases). Germline values: CDR1 SGHVS, CDR2 FQNEAQ. This CDR3 has 14 residues. Trimming left V 4 bases short and J 1 base short, with 10 bases between. The CDR3 sequence: CASSSWTENTEAFF. DNA of the CDR3: TGTGCCAGCAGCTCGTGGACAGAGAACACTGAAGCTTTCTTT.